This T cell receptor (beta chain) was profiled in a study of blood T cells in healthy people across ages. Study information: About one barcoded beta molecule was captured per two T cells (by template switching).

The ends were cut back, 4 bases at V and 5 bases at J, with 9 bases in the middle. From germline, CDR1 is LGHNA and CDR2 YNFKEQ. The CDR3 loop spans 13 amino acids. Healthy individuals of Caucasian origin from Russia, aged roughly 6 to 90, served as donors. Study findings and constraints: Long-lived donors exceeded aged donors in naive CD4+ cells and diversity.

Primers used in a second PCR of about 7 to 12 cycles were a sample-barcoded 5' primer and a J-beta primer mix. TCRdb recomputed calls from the 5' RACE reads with MiXCR, one row per CDR3 protein. The data contain under 1,000,000 distinct CDR3 sequences, 46% of them seen just once; the ten biggest clones take up less than 20%. A few counts support this clonotype. Its antigen is not known. The rearrangement joins TRBV4-2 to TRBJ2-1; D is undetermined. Sequenced: blood. The receptor was derived from a man older than 75 in good health. The CDR3 sequence is CASSPRLNNEQFF. In nucleotides, the CDR3 is TGTGCCAGCAGCCCACGCCTAAACAATGAGCAGTTCTTC.